Each of the 9 T cell receptor beta chains below was sequenced from the same sample in a study of spatial heterogeneity in lung cancer. The sample's time point: blood at routine non-recurrence follow-up after resection. Each CDR3 protein gets one entry after TCRdb re-called the 5' RACE reads with MiXCR. The data show about 70,000 distinct CDR3 sequences, roughly 8.9% seen once. The sample in question was PBMCs, obtained at follow-up. The receptors derive from a female donor with early-stage non-small cell lung cancer.

This clonotype showed up many times. V usage is TRBV6-1 and J usage is TRBJ1-4; tentative D call: TRBD1 (6 bases). Germline CDR1 reads MNHNS; CDR2 reads SASEGT. Trimming pared 4 bases from V and 5 bases from J, leaving 11 bases between. CDR3 length: 14 amino acids. CDR3 region: CASSVWDKNEKLFF. CDR3 coding DNA: TGTGCCAGCAGTGTTTGGGACAAAAATGAAAAACTGTTTTTT.

This clonotype was counted ten times or more. This chain links TRBV20-1 with TRBJ2-1, with 7 bases aligning to TRBD2. V was clipped by 5 bases and J by 8 bases; unmatched bases: 0. The CDR3 loop spans 10 amino acids. Germline assignment: CDR1 DFQATT and CDR2 SNEGSKA (reference sequence). CDR3 bases: TGCAGTGCTGGGGGGGATGAGCAGTTCTTC. It codes for CSAGGDEQFF.

V is TRBV5-1 and J is TRBJ2-6, with a tentative D call TRBD1 (6 bases). The CDR3 covers 18 residues. Trimming stripped 0 bases from V and 1 base from J, with 14 bases between. Looked up from germline, CDR1 is SGHRS and CDR2 is YFSETQ. CDR3 in amino acids: CASSLDRVLSSGANVLTF. CDR3 bases: TGCGCCAGCAGCTTGGACAGGGTTCTGTCTTCTGGGGCCAACGTCCTGACTTTC.

The J gene is TRBJ2-3, the V gene TRBV10-3; possibly TRBD2 for D (6 bases). CDR3 length equals 14 residues. V was cut by 7 bases and J by 1 base, with 12 bases left in between. CDR1 and CDR2 (germline): ENHRY, SYGVKD. CDR3 DNA: TGTGCCATCACCGGGAGTCGAGGCACAGATACGCAGTATTTT. Translated, it gives CAITGSRGTDTQYF.

The chain is built from TRBV30 and TRBJ2-1, with 10 bases identical to TRBD2. The V gene end was trimmed by 3 bases and the J gene end by 8 bases; junction bases not matched to a gene: 19. Germline CDR1 is GTSNPN and CDR2 is SVGIG (reference sequence). The CDR3 runs to 18 residues. The CDR3 reads CAWRGKAGGPIPRHEQFF. In DNA form, the CDR3 reads TGTGCCTGGAGAGGGAAAGCGGGAGGGCCCATCCCTCGGCATGAGCAGTTCTTC.

This clonotype has at least ten counts. The gene calls are TRBV2 and TRBJ1-3; 7 nucleotides align to TRBD1. This CDR3 is 15 amino acids long. Trimming cost V 6 bases and J 2 bases; bases outside gene matches: 7. Per the germline V gene, CDR1 is SNHLY and CDR2 is FYNNEI. CDR3 bases: TGTGCCAGCAGGACCGGGACAGCGGCTGGAAACACCATATATTTT. Protein product: CASRTGTAAGNTIYF.

This clonotype was counted many times. The chain employs TRBV28 and TRBJ2-2; TRBD2 might be the D (5 bases). The germline V gene encodes CDR1 MDHEN and CDR2 SYDVKM. Trimming pared 7 bases from V and 5 bases from J, leaving 14 bases between. The CDR3 consists of 14 residues. CDR3 nucleotide sequence: TGTGCCAGCACTCTAGCACAACGGACCGGGGAGCTGTTTTTT. Its protein product is CASTLAQRTGELFF.

This clonotype showed up just a few times. This chain joins TRBV27 and TRBJ2-5; weak D call: TRBD1 (6 bases). CDR3 length equals 13 residues. Germline V gives CDR1 MNHEY, CDR2 SMNVEV (reference sequence). The ends were cut back, 3 bases at V and 6 bases at J, with 11 bases in the middle. CDR3 bases: TGTGCCAGCAGTTTGAACAGGGAGCAGACCCAGTACTTC. Residues: CASSLNREQTQYF.

There are many counts of this clonotype. This chain connects TRBV6-1 to TRBJ2-7; D gene uncertain. The germline V and J ends were trimmed by 3 bases and 3 bases, with 9 bases remaining between them. Germline CDR1 MNHNS, CDR2 SASEGT. There are 13 residues in the CDR3. CDR3 sequence (DNA): TGTGCCAGCAGTGAGTCTGGCCTCTACGAGCAGTACTTC. Its translation: CASSESGLYEQYF.